This T cell receptor (beta chain) was recorded in a study of shared clonotypes between healthy human individuals. Trimming at V came to 3 bases and at J to 8 bases, leaving 9 bases not matched to a gene. The CDR3 is 15 residues long. Germline CDR1 and CDR2: SEHNR and FQNEAQ (reference sequence). TCRdb keeps only in-frame clones here, not all; method: immunoSEQ multiplex PCR. The sample records under 1 million clones, around 92% being singletons. Naive CD8 cells comprised CD45RO-negative, CCR7-positively selected cells, excluding terminally differentiated effector memory CD45RA+ cells. This clonotype originated in a man aged 30 to 39 in good health. The chain recombines TRBV7-9 with TRBJ1-2, with 10 bases lining up with TRBD1. The sample taken for sequencing was naive CD8+ T cells sorted from blood. The CDR3 loop reads CASSFPGTGEHGYTF. Written as DNA, the CDR3 is TGTGCCAGCAGCTTCCCGGGGACAGGGGAGCACGGCTACACCTTC.